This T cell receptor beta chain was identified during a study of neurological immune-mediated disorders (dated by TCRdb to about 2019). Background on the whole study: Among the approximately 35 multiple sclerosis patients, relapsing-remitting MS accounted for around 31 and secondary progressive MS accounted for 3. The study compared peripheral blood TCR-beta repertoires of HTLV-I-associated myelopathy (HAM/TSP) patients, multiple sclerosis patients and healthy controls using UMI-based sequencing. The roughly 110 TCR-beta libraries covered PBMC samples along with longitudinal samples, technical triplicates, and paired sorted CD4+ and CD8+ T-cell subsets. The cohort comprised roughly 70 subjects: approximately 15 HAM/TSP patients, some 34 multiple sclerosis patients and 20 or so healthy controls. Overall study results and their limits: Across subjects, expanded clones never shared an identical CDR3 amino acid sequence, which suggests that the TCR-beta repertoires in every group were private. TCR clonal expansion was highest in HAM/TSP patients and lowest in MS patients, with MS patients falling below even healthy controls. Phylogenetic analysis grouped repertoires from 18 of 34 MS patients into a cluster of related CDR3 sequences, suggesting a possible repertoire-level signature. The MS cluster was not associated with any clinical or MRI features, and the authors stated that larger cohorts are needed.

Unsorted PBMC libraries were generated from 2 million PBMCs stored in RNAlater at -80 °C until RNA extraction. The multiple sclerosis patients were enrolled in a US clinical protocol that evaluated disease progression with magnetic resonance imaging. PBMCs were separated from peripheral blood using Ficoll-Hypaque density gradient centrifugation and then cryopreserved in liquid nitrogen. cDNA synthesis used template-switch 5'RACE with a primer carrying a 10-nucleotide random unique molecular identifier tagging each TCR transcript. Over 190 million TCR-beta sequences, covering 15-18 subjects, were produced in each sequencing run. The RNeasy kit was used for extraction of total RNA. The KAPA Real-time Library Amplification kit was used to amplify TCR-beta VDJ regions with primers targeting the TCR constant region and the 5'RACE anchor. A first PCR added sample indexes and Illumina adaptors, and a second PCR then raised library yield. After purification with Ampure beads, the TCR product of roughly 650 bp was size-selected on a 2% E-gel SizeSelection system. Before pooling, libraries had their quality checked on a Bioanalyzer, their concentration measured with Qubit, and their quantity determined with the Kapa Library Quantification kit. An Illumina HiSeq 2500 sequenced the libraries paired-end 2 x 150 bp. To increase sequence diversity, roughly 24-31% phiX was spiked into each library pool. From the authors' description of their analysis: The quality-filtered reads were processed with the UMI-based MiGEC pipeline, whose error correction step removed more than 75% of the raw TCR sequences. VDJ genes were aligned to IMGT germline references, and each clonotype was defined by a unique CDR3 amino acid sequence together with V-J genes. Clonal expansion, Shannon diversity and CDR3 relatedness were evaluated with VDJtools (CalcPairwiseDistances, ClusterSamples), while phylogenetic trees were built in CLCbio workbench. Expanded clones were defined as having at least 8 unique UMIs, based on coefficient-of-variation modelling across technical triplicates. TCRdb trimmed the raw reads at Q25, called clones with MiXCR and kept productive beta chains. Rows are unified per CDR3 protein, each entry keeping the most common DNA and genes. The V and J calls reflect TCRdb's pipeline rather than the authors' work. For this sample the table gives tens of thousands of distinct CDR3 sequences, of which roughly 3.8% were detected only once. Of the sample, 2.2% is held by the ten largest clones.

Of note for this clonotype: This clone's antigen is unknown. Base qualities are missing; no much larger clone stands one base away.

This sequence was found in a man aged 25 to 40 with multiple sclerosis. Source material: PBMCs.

The CDR3 loop reads CASSYNPRGEEEQYF. The nucleotides are TGTGCCAGCAGTTACAATCCCAGAGGGGAAGAAGAGCAGTACTTC. The chain couples TRBV6-5 to TRBJ2-7, with a tentative D call of TRBD1 or TRBD2, each matching 5 bases. CDR1 is given as MNHEY and CDR2 as SVGAGI, both from the germline V gene. V lost 2 bases and J lost 7 bases; the stretch between them is 18 bases long. The CDR3, from cysteine to phenylalanine, totals 15 residues. Only CDR3 DNA remains: 45 bases, in frame from the first base.